This TCR beta chain was identified in a study of post-analysis software for immune sequencing data. Study-wide points: Patients had higher frequencies than controls of about 5 TRBV segments, including TRBV5-6, TRBV5-1 and TRBV20-1.

V shed 2 bases and J 4 bases; nucleotides not matched to a gene: 3. The CDR3 totals 15 residues. Germline CDR1 MRHNA, CDR2 SNTAGT. Note on this clonotype: The antigen is unknown.

Incorporated into the TCR beta cDNA libraries were unique molecular identifiers, which served to reduce PCR and sequencing biases. MiXCR, applied by TCRdb to the PCR reads, yields one record per CDR3 protein. Counted here are roughly 650,000 distinct CDR3 sequences, 59% occurring once; the ten biggest clones make up about 11%. This chain links TRBV6-4 with TRBJ2-3; TRBD1 matches at 10 bases. The sequence was obtained from a girl aged 2-10 years with multiple sclerosis. Source material: blood. CDR3 coding DNA: TGTGCCAGCAGTGACCCGACAGGGGGCGCAGATACGCAGTATTTT. Translated, it gives CASSDPTGGADTQYF.